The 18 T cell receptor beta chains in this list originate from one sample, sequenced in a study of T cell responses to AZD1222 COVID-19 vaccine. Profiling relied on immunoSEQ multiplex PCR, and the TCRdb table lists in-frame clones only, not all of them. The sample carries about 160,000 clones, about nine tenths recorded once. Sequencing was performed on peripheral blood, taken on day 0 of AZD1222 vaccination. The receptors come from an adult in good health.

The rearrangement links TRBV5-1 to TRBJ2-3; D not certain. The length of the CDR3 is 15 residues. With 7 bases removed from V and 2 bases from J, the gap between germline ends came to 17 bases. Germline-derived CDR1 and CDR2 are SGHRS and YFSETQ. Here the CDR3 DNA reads TGCGCCAGCTCCTTTTCCCCCAGGACCACAGATACGCAGTATTTT. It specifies CASSFSPRTTDTQYF.

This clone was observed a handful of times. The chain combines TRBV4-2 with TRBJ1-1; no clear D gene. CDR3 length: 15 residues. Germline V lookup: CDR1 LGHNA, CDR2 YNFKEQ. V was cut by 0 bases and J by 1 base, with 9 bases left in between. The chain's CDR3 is CASSQDSARNTEAFF. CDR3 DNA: TGTGCCAGCAGCCAAGATTCCGCCAGGAACACTGAAGCTTTCTTT.

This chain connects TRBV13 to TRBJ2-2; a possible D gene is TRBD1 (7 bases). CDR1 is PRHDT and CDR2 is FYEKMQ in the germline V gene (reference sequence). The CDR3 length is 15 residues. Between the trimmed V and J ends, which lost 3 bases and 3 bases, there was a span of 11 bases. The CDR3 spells CASSFQGGDTGELFF. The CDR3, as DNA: TGTGCCAGCAGCTTTCAGGGGGGAGACACCGGGGAGCTGTTTTTT.

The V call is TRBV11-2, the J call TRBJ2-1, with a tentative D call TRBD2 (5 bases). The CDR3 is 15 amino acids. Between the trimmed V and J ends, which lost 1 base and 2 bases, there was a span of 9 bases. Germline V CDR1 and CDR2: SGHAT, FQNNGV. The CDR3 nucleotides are TGTGCCAGCAGCTTAGCACTAGGTCCCTACAATGAGCAGTTCTTC. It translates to CASSLALGPYNEQFF.

This chain's CDR3 is CASSLRYGYGYTF. The CDR3 DNA sequence: TGTGCCAGCAGCCTACGTTATGGCTATGGCTACACCTTC. This chain links TRBV27 with TRBJ1-2; no clear D gene. V shed 6 bases and J shed 4 bases, with 12 bases lying between them. The CDR3 length is 13 residues. CDR1 MNHEY and CDR2 SMNVEV come from the germline V gene (reference sequence).

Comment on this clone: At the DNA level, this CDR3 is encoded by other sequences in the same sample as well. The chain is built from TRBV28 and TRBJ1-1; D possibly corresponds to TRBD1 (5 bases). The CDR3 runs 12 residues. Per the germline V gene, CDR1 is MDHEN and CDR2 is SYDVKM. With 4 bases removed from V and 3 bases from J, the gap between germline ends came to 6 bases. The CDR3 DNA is TGTGCCAGCAGTTCCAGGGACACTGAAGCTTTCTTT. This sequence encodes CASSSRDTEAFF.

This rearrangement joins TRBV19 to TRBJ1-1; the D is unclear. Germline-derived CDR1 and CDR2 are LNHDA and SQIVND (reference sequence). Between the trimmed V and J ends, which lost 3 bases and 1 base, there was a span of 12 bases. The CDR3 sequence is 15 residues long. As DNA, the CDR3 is TGTGCCAGTAGTATCGTCGTGGGCTCGAACACTGAAGCTTTCTTT. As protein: CASSIVVGSNTEAFF.

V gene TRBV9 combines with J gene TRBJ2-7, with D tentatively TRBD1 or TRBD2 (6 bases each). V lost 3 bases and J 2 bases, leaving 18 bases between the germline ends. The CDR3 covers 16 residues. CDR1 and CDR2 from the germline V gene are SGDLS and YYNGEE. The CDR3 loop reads CASSDGPAGGPYEQYF. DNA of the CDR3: TGTGCCAGCAGCGACGGTCCGGCCGGGGGCCCCTACGAGCAGTACTTC.

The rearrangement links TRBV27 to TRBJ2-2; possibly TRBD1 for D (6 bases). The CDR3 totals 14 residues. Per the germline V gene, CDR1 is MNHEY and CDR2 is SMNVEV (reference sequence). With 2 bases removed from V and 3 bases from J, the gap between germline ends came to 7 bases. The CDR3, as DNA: TGTGCCAGCAGTTTAAACAGGGACACCGGGGAGCTGTTTTTT. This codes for CASSLNRDTGELFF.

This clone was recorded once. The CDR3 is CATSRGGVVLNEQFF. CDR3 DNA: TGTGCCACCAGCAGGGGGGGTGTAGTCCTCAATGAGCAGTTCTTC. The chain recombines TRBV15 with TRBJ2-1, with a weak D call TRBD2 (6 bases). This CDR3 has 15 residues. The V gene's germline CDR1 is LNHNV and CDR2 YYDKDF (reference sequence). Trimming stripped 3 bases from V and 6 bases from J, with 15 bases between.

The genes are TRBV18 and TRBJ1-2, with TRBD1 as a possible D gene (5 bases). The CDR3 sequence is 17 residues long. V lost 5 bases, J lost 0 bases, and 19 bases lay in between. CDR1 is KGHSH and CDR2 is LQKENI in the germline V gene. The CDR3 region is CASSVPPGGRANYGYTF. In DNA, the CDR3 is TGTGCCAGCTCAGTACCCCCCGGCGGCAGGGCTAACTATGGCTACACCTTC.

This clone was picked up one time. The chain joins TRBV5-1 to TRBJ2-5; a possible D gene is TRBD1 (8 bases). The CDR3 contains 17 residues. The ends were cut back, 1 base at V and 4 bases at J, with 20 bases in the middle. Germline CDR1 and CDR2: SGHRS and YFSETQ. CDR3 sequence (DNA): TGCGCCAGCAGCTTGTCACCATTGACAGGGGAGGGAGAGACCCAGTACTTC. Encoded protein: CASSLSPLTGEGETQYF.

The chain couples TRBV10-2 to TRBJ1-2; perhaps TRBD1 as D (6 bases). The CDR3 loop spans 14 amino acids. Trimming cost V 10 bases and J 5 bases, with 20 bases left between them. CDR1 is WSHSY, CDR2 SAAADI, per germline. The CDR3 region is CATSTGPNHYGYTF. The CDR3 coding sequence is TGCGCCACCTCGACAGGACCGAACCATTATGGCTACACCTTC.

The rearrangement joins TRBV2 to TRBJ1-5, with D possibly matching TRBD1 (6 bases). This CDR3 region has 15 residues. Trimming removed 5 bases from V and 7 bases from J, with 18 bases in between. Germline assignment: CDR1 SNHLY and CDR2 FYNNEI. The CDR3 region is CASSFDRSQGQPQHF. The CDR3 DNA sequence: TGTGCCAGCAGTTTCGACAGGTCCCAGGGGCAGCCCCAGCATTTT.

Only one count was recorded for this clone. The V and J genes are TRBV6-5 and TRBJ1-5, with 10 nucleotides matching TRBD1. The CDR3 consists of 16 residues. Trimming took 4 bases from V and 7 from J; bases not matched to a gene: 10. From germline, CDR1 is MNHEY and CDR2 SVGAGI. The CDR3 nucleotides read TGTGCCAGCAGTTCCACAAGACAGGGGGCAGGCCAGCCCCAGCATTTT. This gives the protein CASSSTRQGAGQPQHF.

This CDR3 reads CASSLRTGSSGNTIYF. The DNA of the CDR3 is TGTGCCAGCAGCTTAAGGACAGGGAGCTCTGGAAACACCATATATTTT. The chain combines TRBV7-9 with TRBJ1-3; TRBD1 agrees at 8 bases. This CDR3 is built from 16 residues. The ends lost 2 bases at V and 0 bases at J; junction bases unmatched: 3. CDR1 SEHNR and CDR2 FQNEAQ come from the germline V gene (reference sequence).

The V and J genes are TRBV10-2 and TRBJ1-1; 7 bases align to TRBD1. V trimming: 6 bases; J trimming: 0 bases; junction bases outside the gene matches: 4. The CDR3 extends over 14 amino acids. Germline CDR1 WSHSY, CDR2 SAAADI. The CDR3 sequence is CASRTGSLNTEAFF. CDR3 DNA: TGCGCCAGCAGGACAGGGAGTCTGAACACTGAAGCTTTCTTT.

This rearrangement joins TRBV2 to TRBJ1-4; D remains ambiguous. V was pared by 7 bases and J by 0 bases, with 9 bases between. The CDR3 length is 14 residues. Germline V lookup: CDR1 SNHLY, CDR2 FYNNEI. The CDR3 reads CASMNEATNEKLFF. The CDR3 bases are TGTGCCAGCATGAACGAAGCAACTAATGAAAAACTGTTTTTT. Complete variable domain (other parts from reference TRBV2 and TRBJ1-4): EPEVTQTPSHQVTQMGQEVILRCVPISNHLYFYWYRQILGQKVEFLVSFYNNEISEKSEIFDDQFSVERPDGSNFTLKIRSTKLEDSAMYFCASMNEATNEKLFFGSGTQLSVL.